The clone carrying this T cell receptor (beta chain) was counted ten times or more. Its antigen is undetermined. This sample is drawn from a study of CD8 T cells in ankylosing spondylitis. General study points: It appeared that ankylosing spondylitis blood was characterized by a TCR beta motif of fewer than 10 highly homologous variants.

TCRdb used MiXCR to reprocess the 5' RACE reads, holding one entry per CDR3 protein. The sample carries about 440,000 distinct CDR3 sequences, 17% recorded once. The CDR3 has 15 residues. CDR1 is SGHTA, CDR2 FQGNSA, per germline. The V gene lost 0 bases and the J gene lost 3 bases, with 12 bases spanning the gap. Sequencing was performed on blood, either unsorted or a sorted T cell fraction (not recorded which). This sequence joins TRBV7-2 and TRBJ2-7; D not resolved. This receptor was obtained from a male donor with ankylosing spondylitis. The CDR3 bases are TGTGCCAGCAGCTTAGCGTACGGACCGGACTACGAGCAGTACTTC. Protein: CASSLAYGPDYEQYF.